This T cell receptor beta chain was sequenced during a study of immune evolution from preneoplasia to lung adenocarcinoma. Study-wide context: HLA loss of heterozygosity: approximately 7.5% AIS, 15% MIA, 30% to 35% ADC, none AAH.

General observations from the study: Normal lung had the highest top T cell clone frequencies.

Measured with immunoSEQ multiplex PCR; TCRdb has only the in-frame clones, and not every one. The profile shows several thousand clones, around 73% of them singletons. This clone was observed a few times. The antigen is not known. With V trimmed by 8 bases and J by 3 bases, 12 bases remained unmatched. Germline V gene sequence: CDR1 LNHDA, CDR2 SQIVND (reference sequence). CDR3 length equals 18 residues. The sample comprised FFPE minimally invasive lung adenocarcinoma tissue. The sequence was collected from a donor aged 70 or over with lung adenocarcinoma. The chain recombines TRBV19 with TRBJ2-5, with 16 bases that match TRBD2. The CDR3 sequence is CASPDLLGTSGREETQYF. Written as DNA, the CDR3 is TGTGCCAGTCCGGACCTACTCGGGACTAGCGGGAGGGAAGAGACCCAGTACTTC.